This record concerns one T cell receptor (beta chain) sequence. Amplified TCR beta CDR3 regions derived from RNA transcripts. The HTBI primer set drove a first-round RT-PCR of the TCR CDR3. From the multiplex PCR reads, TCRdb called clonotypes with MiXCR, one entry per CDR3 protein. The sample has about 640,000 distinct CDR3 sequences; around 21% are singletons. This record belongs to a study of T cells in Graves' hyperthyroidism and ophthalmopathy. Clinical Activity Scores of at least 3, NOSPECS grades of at least 4 and durations under 3 months characterized ophthalmopathy patients. Germline V CDR1 and CDR2: LNHNV, YYDKDF (reference sequence). There are 15 residues in the CDR3. The germline V and J ends were trimmed by 3 bases and 3 bases, with 13 bases remaining between them.

The clonotype originates from a man aged 25-40 years with Graves' ophthalmopathy. The chain combines TRBV15 with TRBJ2-3, with a tentative D call TRBD2 (6 bases). Sequencing used blood. The chain's CDR3 is CATSSLLGRTDTQYF. The CDR3, as DNA: TGTGCCACCAGCAGTCTACTGGGGAGGACAGATACGCAGTATTTT.